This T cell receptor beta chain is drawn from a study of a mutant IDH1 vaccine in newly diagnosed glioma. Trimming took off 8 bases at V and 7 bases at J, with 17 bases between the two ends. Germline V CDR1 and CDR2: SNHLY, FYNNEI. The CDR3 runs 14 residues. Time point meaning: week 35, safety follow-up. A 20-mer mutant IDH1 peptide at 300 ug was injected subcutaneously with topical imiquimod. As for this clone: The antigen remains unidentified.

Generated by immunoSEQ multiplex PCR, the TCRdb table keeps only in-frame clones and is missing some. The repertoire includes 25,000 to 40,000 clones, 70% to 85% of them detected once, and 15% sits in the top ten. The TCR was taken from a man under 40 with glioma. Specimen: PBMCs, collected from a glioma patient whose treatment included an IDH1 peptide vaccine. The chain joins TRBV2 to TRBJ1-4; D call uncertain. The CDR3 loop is CASSTPGPSEKLFF. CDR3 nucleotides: TGTGCCAGCTCCACCCCAGGACCCAGTGAAAAACTGTTTTTT.